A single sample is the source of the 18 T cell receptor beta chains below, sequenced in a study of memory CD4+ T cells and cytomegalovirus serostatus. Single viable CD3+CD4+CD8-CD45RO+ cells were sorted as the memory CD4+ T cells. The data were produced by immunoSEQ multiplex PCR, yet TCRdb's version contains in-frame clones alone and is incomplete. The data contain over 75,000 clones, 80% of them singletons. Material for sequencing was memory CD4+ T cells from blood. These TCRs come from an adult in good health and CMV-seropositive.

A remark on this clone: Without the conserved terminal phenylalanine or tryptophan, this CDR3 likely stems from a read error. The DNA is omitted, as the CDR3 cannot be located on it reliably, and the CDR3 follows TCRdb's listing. CDR3 in amino acids: CASSEDPKRIKL. The chain recombines TRBV2 with TRBJ1-1. Germline-derived CDR1 and CDR2 are SNHLY and FYNNEI. A total of 12 residues make up the CDR3, ends included.

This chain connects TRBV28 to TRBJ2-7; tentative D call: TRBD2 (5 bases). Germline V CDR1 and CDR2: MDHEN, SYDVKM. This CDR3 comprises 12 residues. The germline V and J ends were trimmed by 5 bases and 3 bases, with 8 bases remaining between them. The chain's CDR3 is CASSGGVYEQYF. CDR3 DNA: TGTGCCAGCAGTGGAGGCGTCTACGAGCAGTACTTC.

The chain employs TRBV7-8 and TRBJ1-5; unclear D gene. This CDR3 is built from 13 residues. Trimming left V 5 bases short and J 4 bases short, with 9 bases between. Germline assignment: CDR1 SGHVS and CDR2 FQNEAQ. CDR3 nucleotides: TGTGCCAGCAGCCCCCTCGAAAATCAGCCCCAGCATTTT. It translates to CASSPLENQPQHF. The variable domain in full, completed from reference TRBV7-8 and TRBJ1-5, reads GAGVSQSPRYKVAKRGQDVALRCDPISGHVSLFWYQQALGQGPEFLTYFQNEAQLDKSGLPSDRFFAERPEGSVSTLKIQRTQQEDSAVYLCASSPLENQPQHFGDGTRLSIL.

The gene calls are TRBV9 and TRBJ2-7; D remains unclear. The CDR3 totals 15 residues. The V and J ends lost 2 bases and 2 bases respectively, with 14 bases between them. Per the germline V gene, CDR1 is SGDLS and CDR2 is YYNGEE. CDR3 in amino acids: CASSVQADVAYEQYF. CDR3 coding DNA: TGTGCCAGCAGCGTTCAGGCAGACGTAGCCTACGAGCAGTACTTC.

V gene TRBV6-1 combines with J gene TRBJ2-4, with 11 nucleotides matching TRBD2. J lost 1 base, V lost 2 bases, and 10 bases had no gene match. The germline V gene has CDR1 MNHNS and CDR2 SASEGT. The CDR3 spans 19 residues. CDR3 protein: CASSERILAGEGAKNIQYF. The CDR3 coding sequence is TGTGCCAGCAGTGAAAGAATACTAGCGGGAGAAGGGGCCAAAAACATTCAGTACTTC.

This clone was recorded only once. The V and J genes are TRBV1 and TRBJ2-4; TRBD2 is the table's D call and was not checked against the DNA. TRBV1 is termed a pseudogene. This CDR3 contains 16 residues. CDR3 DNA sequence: TGCACCAGCAGCCAAGATCGGCAGGGAGGCAAAAACATTCAGTACTTC. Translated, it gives CTSSQDRQGGKNIQYF.

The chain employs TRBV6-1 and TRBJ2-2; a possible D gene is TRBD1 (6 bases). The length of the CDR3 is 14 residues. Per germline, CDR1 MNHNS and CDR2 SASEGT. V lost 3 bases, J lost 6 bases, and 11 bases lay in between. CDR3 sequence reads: CASSDRGRSGELFF. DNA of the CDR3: TGTGCCAGCAGTGACAGGGGAAGGTCCGGGGAGCTGTTTTTT.

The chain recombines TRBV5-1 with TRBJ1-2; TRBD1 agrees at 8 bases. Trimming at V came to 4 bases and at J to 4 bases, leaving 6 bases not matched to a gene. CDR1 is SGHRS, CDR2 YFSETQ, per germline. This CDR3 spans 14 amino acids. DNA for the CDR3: TGCGCCAGCAGCACGGGACAGGCCGCCTATGGCTACACCTTC. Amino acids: CASSTGQAAYGYTF.

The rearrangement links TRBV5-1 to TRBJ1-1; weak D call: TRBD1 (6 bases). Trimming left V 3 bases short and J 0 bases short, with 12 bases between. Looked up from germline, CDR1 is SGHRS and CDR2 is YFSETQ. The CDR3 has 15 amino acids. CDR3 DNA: TGCGCCAGCAGCTACTACAGGGCTTTGAACACTGAAGCTTTCTTT. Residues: CASSYYRALNTEAFF.

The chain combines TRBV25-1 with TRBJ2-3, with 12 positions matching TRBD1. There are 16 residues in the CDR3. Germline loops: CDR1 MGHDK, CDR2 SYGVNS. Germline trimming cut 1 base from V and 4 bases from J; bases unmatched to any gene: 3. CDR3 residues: CASSEFGTGGPDTQYF. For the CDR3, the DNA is TGTGCCAGCAGTGAATTCGGGACAGGGGGCCCAGATACGCAGTATTTT.

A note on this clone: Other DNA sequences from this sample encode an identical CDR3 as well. The DNA of the CDR3 is TGTGCCATCAGTGAGACAAGCGGGAGCTACGAGCAGTACTTC. Translated: CAISETSGSYEQYF. This sequence joins TRBV10-3 and TRBJ2-7, with 8 bases fitting TRBD2. V shed 2 bases and J 3 bases; nucleotides not matched to a gene: 3. There are 14 residues in the CDR3. Germline assignment: CDR1 ENHRY and CDR2 SYGVKD.

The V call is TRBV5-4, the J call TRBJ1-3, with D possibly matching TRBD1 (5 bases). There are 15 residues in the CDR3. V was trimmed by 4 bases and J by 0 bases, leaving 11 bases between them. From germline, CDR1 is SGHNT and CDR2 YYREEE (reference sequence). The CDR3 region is CASSRDGTSGNTIYF. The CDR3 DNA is TGTGCCAGCAGCCGGGACGGTACCTCTGGAAACACCATATATTTT.

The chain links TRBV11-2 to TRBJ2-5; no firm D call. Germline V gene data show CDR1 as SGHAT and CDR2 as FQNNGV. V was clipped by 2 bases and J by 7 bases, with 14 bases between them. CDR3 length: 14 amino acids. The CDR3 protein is CASSLNGPTGTQYF. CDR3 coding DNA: TGTGCCAGCAGCTTAAATGGACCGACCGGGACCCAGTACTTC.

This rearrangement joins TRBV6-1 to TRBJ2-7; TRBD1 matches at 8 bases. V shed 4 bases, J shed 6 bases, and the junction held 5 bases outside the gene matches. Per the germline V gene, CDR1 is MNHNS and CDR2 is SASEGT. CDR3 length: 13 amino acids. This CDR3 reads CASSVFTGGEQYF. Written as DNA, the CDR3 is TGTGCCAGCAGTGTCTTCACAGGGGGCGAGCAGTACTTC.

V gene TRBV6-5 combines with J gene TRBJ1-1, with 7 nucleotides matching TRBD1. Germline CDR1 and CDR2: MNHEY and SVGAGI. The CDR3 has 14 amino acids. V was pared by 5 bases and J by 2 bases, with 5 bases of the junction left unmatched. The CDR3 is CASSETGVNTEAFF. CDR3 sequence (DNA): TGTGCCAGCAGTGAAACAGGGGTAAACACTGAAGCTTTCTTT.

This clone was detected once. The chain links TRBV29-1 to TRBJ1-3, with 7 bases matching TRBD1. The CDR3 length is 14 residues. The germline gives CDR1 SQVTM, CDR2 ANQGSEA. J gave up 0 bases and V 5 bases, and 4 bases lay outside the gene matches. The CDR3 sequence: CSVRDSTSGNTIYF. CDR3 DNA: TGCAGCGTTCGGGACAGCACCTCTGGAAACACCATATATTTT.

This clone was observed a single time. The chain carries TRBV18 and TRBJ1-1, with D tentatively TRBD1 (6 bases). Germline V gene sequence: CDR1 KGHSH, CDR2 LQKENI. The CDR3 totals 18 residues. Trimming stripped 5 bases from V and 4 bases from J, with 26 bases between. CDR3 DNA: TGTGCCAGCTCAACAAACTCCCTTTTAACAGGGTTTGGCACTGAAGCTTTCTTT. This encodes CASSTNSLLTGFGTEAFF.

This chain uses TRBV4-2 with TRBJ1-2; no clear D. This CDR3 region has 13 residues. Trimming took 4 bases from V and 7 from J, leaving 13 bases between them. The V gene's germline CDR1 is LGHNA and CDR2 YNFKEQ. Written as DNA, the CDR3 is TGTGCCAGCAGCCCTCTCGAGGGTAGTGGCTACACCTTC. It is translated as CASSPLEGSGYTF.